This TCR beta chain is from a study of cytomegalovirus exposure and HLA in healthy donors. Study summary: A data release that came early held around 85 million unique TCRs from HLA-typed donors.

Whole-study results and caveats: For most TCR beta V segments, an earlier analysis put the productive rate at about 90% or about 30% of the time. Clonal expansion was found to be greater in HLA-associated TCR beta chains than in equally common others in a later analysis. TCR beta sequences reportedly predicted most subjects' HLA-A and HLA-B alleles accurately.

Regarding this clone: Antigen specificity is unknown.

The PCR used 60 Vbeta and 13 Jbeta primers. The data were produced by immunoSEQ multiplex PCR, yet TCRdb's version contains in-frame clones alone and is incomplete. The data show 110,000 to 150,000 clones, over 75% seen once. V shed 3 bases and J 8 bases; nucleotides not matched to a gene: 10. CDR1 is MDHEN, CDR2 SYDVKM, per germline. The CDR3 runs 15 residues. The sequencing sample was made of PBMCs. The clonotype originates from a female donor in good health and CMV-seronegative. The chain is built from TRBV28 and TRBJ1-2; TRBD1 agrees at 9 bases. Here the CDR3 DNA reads TGTGCCAGCAGTTTCTCCGGGACAGGGTATAGGGGCTACACCTTC. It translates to CASSFSGTGYRGYTF.